This is a list of T cell receptor beta chains from one sample in a study of blood T cell repertoires in COVID-19. Here immunoSEQ multiplex PCR was the method, and the copy in TCRdb shows in-frame clones only, minus some. The top ten clones hold approximately 7% of a sample with 68,000 or so clones, over 75% of them seen once. The specimen was peripheral blood. These receptors all stem from a man aged 40-49 years with COVID-19, enrolled during active disease. The CDR3 runs from the conserved cysteine through the conserved F or W. Fields, in order: CDR3 length, clone size, J gene, D gene, V gene, CDR3 DNA, CDR3 protein. A D gene is named only where the DNA matches it firmly. Rows may omit the clone size; those that give it use once, few, many or a size class.

15 NA TRBJ1-2 TRBD1 TRBV5-4 TGTGCCAGCAGCTTGGGAGGGACAGGGGTCTATGGCTACACCTTC CASSLGGTGVYGYTF
15 NA TRBJ2-3 TRBD2 TRBV7-9 TGTGCCAGCAGAGTGGGATCAGCGGGGACAGATACGCAGTATTTT CASRVGSAGTDTQYF
14 NA TRBJ2-7 NA TRBV3-1/TRBV3-2 TGTGCCAGCAGCCCCTGGGGGGACCCCTACGAGCAGTACTTC CASSPWGDPYEQYF
14 NA TRBJ2-7 TRBD2 TRBV19 TGTGCCAGTAGTCCCCGGGGAGCGGGGGCGGTATGGTACTTC CASSPRGAGAVWYF
16 NA TRBJ2-3 TRBD2 TRBV19 TGTGCCAGTAGGGGAACTAGCGGGGGGCTCACAGATACGCAGTATTTT CASRGTSGGLTDTQYF
12 NA TRBJ2-1 NA TRBV6-4 TGTGCCAGCACTAGCGTGGACAATGAGCAGTTCTTC CASTSVDNEQFF
15 NA TRBJ1-5 NA TRBV7-2 TGTGCCAGCAGCTTAGCTGGCACAAGCAATCAGCCCCAGCATTTT CASSLAGTSNQPQHF
16 NA TRBJ2-7 NA TRBV7-9 TGTGCCAGCAGCCCCGCCGGACAACGGAGCTCCTACGAGCAGTACTTC CASSPAGQRSSYEQYF
16 NA TRBJ2-1 NA TRBV11-3 TGTGCCAGCAGCTTATTCGGAAAGACTAAAAACAATGAGCAGTTCTTC CASSLFGKTKNNEQFF
15 NA TRBJ2-3 TRBD2 TRBV29-1 TGCAGCGTGTCTGATGTGGGCGGGGGGACAGATACGCAGTATTTT CSVSDVGGGTDTQYF
15 NA TRBJ1-2 TRBD1 TRBV28 TGTGCCAGCAGTCCCCCGGGACAGGGGGCCAGAGGCTACACCTTC CASSPPGQGARGYTF
15 NA TRBJ2-3 TRBD2 TRBV6-5 TGTGCCAGCAGCTACGGGACTAGCGGGCTCGATACGCAGTATTTT CASSYGTSGLDTQYF
13 NA TRBJ1-6 NA TRBV6-5 TGTGCCAGCAGTTCCGGGACAAATTCACCCCTCCACTTT CASSSGTNSPLHF
17 NA TRBJ2-1 TRBD2 TRBV7-6 TGTGCCAGCAGCCCAGACCAGGGACTAGCGGAGTACAATGAGCAGTTCTTC CASSPDQGLAEYNEQFF
13 NA TRBJ1-2 TRBD1 TRBV2 TGTGCCAGGGCGACTGGACAGGTCTATGGCTACACCTTC CARATGQVYGYTF
12 NA TRBJ1-3 NA TRBV7-9 TGTGCCAGCAGCTTACAGGGAAACACCATATATTTT CASSLQGNTIYF
18 NA TRBJ2-5 TRBD2 TRBV3-1/TRBV3-2 TGTGCCAGCAGCCAAGAGCCCATGCTAGCGGGGGTAAGGGAGACCCAGTACTTC CASSQEPMLAGVRETQYF
16 few TRBJ1-3 NA TRBV21-1 TGTGCCAGCAGCCCGCGGACAGAGAACTCTGGAAACACCATATATTTT CASSPRTENSGNTIYF
14 NA TRBJ1-4 NA TRBV2 TGTGCCAGTAGACCGGGCGTAGGAGGCGAAAAACTGTTTTTT CASRPGVGGEKLFF
16 NA TRBJ2-1 TRBD2 TRBV4-1 TGCGCCAGCAGCCAAAGTGTCCGGGAGGTTGACAATGAGCAGTTCTTC CASSQSVREVDNEQFF
14 NA TRBJ1-1 NA TRBV19 TGTGCCAGTAGTATCCCAGGTCAGTCCACTGAAGCTTTCTTT CASSIPGQSTEAFF
14 NA TRBJ1-2 NA TRBV4-1 TGCGCCAGCAGCCAACCTACCTCGGTGAGAGGCTACACCTTC CASSQPTSVRGYTF
16 NA TRBJ2-3 TRBD2 TRBV18 TGTGCCAGCTCACCCCTAGCGGGGGGGCCGGAAGATACGCAGTATTTT CASSPLAGGPEDTQYF
17 few TRBJ2-1 TRBD2 TRBV7-3 TGTGCCAGCAGCTTAAAAAGGACTAGCGGGGGGACCAATGAGCAGTTCTTC CASSLKRTSGGTNEQFF
16 NA TRBJ1-3 NA TRBV9 TGTGCCAGCAGCCTAACCCCCAGGGTCTCTGGAAACACCATATATTTT CASSLTPRVSGNTIYF
17 NA TRBJ2-7 TRBD1 TRBV27 TGTGCCAGCAGTTTACGAAACCGGGACAGGGTCGCCTACGAGCAGTACTTC CASSLRNRDRVAYEQYF
14 NA TRBJ1-3 NA TRBV10-3 TGTGCCATCACCTCGGGCGGGGGTGAAAACACCATATATTTT CAITSGGGENTIYF
15 NA TRBJ2-5 TRBD2 TRBV27 TGTGCCAGCAGTGTACTAGCGGAGACCCAAGAGACCCAGTACTTC CASSVLAETQETQYF
13 NA TRBJ1-2 NA TRBV3-1/TRBV3-2 TGTGCCAGCAGCCAAGACAGGACTTATGGCTACACCTTC CASSQDRTYGYTF
14 once TRBJ2-2 TRBD1 TRBV18 TGTGCCAGCTGGGGACAGGGGGCGACCGGGGAGCTGTTTTTT CASWGQGATGELFF
14 NA TRBJ2-6 NA TRBV6-6 TGTGCCAGCAGTTACTCGGAGGGCGTCCGCGTCCTGACTTTC CASSYSEGVRVLTF
12 once TRBJ2-5 NA TRBV9 TGTGCCAGCAGCCCCAGGGGCGAGACCCAGTACTTC CASSPRGETQYF
16 NA TRBJ1-2 TRBD1 TRBV5-6 TGTGCCAGCAGCTTGGTGTCGGCCGGGACAGCATATGGCTACACCTTC CASSLVSAGTAYGYTF
15 once TRBJ2-3 NA TRBV4-1 TGCGCCAGCAGCCAGTGGGCCTCGGGCACAGATACGCAGTATTTT CASSQWASGTDTQYF
16 NA TRBJ2-3 TRBD2 TRBV5-1 TGCGCCAGCAGCTTCGGGACTAGCGGGGGGGCAGATACGCAGTATTTT CASSFGTSGGADTQYF
14 once TRBJ1-1 NA TRBV6-5 TGTGCCAGCAGTTACTTGACAGCAGGGACTGAAGCTTTCTTT CASSYLTAGTEAFF
14 NA TRBJ1-1 TRBD1 TRBV5-1 TGCGCCAGCACCGCGTTACAGGGGGCCGCTGAAGCTTTCTTT CASTALQGAAEAFF
15 NA TRBJ2-6 NA TRBV6-5 TGTGCCAGCAGTCGGGGGGACACTGGGGCCAACGTCCTGACTTTC CASSRGDTGANVLTF
14 NA TRBJ1-1 TRBD1 TRBV10-3 TGTGCCATCAGTGGACAGGGGGCTCGGGCTGAAGCTTTCTTT CAISGQGARAEAFF
12 NA TRBJ1-1 NA TRBV6-5 TGTGCCAGTAACGGGGAGAACACTGAAGCTTTCTTT CASNGENTEAFF
15 NA TRBJ2-5 NA TRBV7-2 TGTGCCAGCAGCTTAGGCGGCCGGCACGCAGCGACCCAGTACTTC CASSLGGRHAATQYF
18 NA TRBJ2-1 TRBD2 TRBV9 TGTGCCAGCAGCGTCGCTGGGACTAGCGGGGGGGCCGGGAATGAGCAGTTCTTC CASSVAGTSGGAGNEQFF
16 NA TRBJ2-6 TRBD1 TRBV2 TGTGCCAGCAGTGTGGACAGGGGCTCTGGGGCCAACGTCCTGACTTTC CASSVDRGSGANVLTF
16 NA TRBJ2-2 NA TRBV10-3 TGTGCCACCGGTCCCGGGTGGAGTGCGAACACCGGGGAGCTGTTTTTT CATGPGWSANTGELFF
14 NA TRBJ2-7 TRBD1 TRBV5-1 TGCGCCAGCAGCCAGGGACAGGGGTGGTACGAGCAGTACTTC CASSQGQGWYEQYF
15 NA TRBJ2-2 TRBD1 TRBV2 TGTGCCAGCAGTGTGACAGGGAGGAACACCGGGGAGCTGTTTTTT CASSVTGRNTGELFF
17 NA TRBJ2-7 TRBD1 TRBV10-2 TGCGCCACCCGGACAGGGGCAGGAGCGGGGTCACCCTACGAGCAGTACTTC CATRTGAGAGSPYEQYF
15 NA TRBJ1-3 NA TRBV9 TGTGCCAGCAGCGTAGGTGCAGACTCTGGAAACACCATATATTTT CASSVGADSGNTIYF
11 once TRBJ2-3 NA TRBV20-1 TGCAGTGCATACCTGGGCAATACGCAGTATTTT CSAYLGNTQYF
13 NA TRBJ1-3 NA TRBV30 TGTGCCTGGAGTACCGGGATTGGAAACACCATATATTTT CAWSTGIGNTIYF